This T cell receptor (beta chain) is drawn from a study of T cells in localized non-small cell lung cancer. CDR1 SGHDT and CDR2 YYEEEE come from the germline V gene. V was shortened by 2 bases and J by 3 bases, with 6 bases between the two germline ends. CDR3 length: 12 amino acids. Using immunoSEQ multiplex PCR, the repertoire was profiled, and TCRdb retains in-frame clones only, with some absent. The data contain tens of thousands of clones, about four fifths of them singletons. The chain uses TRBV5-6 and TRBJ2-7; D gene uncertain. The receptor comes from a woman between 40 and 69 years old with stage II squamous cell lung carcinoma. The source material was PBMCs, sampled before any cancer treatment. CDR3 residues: CASSFSSYEQYV. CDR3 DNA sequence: TGTGCCAGCAGCTTCAGCAGCTACGAGCAGTACGTC.